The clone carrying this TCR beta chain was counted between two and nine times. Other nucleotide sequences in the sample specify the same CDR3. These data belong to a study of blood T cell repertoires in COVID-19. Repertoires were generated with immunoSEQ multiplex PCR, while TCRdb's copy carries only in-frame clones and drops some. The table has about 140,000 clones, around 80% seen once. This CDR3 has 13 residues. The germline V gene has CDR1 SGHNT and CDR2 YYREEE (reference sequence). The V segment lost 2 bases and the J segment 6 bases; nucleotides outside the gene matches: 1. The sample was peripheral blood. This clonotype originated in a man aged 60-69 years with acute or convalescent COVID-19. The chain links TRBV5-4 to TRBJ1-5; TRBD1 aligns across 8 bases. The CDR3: CASSLDRGQPQHF. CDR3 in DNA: TGTGCCAGCAGCTTAGACAGGGGTCAGCCCCAGCATTTT.